The sequence of this T cell receptor beta chain was determined in a study of vaccination and CD4 T cells after COVID-19. In the study overall: Cells received overlapping spike peptides from SARS-CoV-2, HCoV-NL63, HCoV-OC43 and HCoV-229E as stimulation.

Cultured CD4+ T cell DNA was sequenced using the Oncomine TCR Beta short-read assay. TCRdb passed the PCR reads through MiXCR, listing each CDR3 protein once. The sample holds about 20,000 distinct CDR3 sequences, around 60% seen once. Notes on this clonotype: Antigen specificity is unknown.

Study-level findings and limits: The rise in median SARS-CoV-2-reactive clonotypes, from around 20 to 38, was not significant.

The treatment was: roughly 10-day PBMC culture with coronavirus spike peptide pools or control peptides (ViraFEST assay). ViraFEST stimulated the growth of antigen-specific T cells using peptide pools and subsequently profiled their TCRs by sequencing. Negative selection recovered the CD4+ T cells once they had spent around 11 days in culture. CDR3 length equals 12 residues. Deletions cut 6 bases from V and 3 bases from J, with 8 bases between. The genes are TRBV12-3 or TRBV12-4 and TRBJ1-1, with unresolved D. Sequencing input: CD4+ T cells from blood, cultured in vitro. The sequence derives from a human donor who had recovered from COVID-19. The CDR3 is CASRRVDTEAFF. The CDR3 DNA follows: TGTGCCAGCAGGAGAGTAGACACTGAAGCTTTCTTT.